This TCR beta chain was captured by sequencing in a study of blood T cell repertoires in COVID-19. For the study at large: From the United States, Italy and Spain came samples of acute and convalescent COVID-19. In each case, the material was cDNA or gDNA derived from T cells, B-cell-depleted T cells, or PBMCs.

Germline V CDR1 and CDR2: SGHAT, FQNNGV. The V gene lost 1 base and the J gene lost 0 bases, with 6 bases spanning the gap. CDR3 length equals 15 residues. As originally analysed: Counts of nucleated cells, estimated from reference gene primer amplification, were obtained. The data were produced by immunoSEQ multiplex PCR, yet TCRdb's version contains in-frame clones alone and is incomplete. The DNA gave D and trimming, while V, J and clone size come from that table. The sample contains 50,000 or so clones, around 85% of which appear only once. The receptor was derived from a human donor in a cohort sampled during active COVID-19. The sequenced sample consisted of peripheral blood. The V call is TRBV11-2, the J call TRBJ1-4; D remains unclear. This CDR3 reads CASSLAPATNEKLFF. The CDR3 nucleotides read TGTGCCAGCAGCTTAGCCCCAGCAACTAATGAAAAACTGTTTTTT.